This TCR beta chain was found in a study of circulating CD8 cells and anti-PD-1 response in melanoma. For the study at large: Patients received intravenous nivolumab, 3 mg/kg, every 2 weeks. Findings and caveats of the study: Previously treated and treatment-naive patients were pooled together. A small cohort with few responders supplied the baseline and M1 comparisons.

By its share, this clonotype is medium-sized (0.01 to 0.1%). Its target is unknown. From live CD3+CD8+TCRalphabeta+ cells, four PD-1 and/or TIGIT subsets were sorted. Germline V lookup: CDR1 SGHTA, CDR2 FQGTGA. Trimming removed 4 bases at V and 0 bases at J, with 22 bases between. The CDR3 consists of 19 residues. The QIAseq Immune Repertoire TCR panel built the libraries from roughly 15 ng of total RNA. Via MiXCR, TCRdb re-called the reads, giving one row per CDR3 protein. The table records 1,500 to 2,500 distinct CDR3 sequences, 7.2% of them present only once. The sample was CD8+ T cells from PBMCs, taken at baseline or after one month of anti-PD-1 therapy (not recorded which). The chain has TRBV7-3 and TRBJ2-1, with D perhaps matching TRBD2 (5 bases). This receptor was obtained from a human donor with melanoma. CDR3 loop: CASSSSPREPRGSYNEQFF. The CDR3, as DNA: TGTGCCAGCAGCTCATCTCCTAGGGAACCACGGGGCTCCTACAATGAGCAGTTCTTC.